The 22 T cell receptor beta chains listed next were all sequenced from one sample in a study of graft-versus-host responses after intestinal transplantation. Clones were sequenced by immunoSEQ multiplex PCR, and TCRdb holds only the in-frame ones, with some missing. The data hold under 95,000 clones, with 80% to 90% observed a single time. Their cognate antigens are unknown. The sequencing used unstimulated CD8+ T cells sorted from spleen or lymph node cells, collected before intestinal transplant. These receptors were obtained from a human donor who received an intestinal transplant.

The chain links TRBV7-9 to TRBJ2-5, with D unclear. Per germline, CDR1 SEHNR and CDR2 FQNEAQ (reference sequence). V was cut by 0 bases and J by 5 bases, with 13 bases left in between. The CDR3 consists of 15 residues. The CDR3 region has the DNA TGTGCCAGCAGCTTAGCGCGGCTGTTAGGCGAGACCCAGTACTTC. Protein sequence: CASSLARLLGETQYF.

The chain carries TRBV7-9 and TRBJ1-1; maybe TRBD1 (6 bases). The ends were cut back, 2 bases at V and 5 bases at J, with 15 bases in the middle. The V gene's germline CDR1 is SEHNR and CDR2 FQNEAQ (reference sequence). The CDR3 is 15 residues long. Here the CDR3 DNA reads TGTGCCAGCAGCTTACCCCGGGACATGGGAACTGAAGCTTTCTTT. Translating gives CASSLPRDMGTEAFF.

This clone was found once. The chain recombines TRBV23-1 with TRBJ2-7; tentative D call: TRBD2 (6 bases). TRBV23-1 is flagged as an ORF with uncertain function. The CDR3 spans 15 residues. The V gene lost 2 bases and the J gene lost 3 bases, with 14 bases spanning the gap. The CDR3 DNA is TGCGCCAGCAGTCAACTCTCTAGCGACGGCTACGAGCAGTACTTC. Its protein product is CASSQLSSDGYEQYF.

The CDR3 protein is CASSFRPGSYNEQFF. DNA of the CDR3: TGTGCCAGCAGCTTCAGGCCGGGATCCTACAATGAGCAGTTCTTC. V gene TRBV11-2 combines with J gene TRBJ2-1; possible D gene TRBD2, 5 bases. V gave up 3 bases and J gave up 1 base, with 10 bases separating them. CDR1 is SGHAT and CDR2 is FQNNGV in the germline V gene. CDR3 size: 15 residues. The full variable domain, rest sourced from reference TRBV11-2 and TRBJ2-1, is EAGVAQSPRYKIIEKRQSVAFWCNPISGHATLYWYQQILGQGPKLLIQFQNNGVVDDSQLPKDRFSAERLKGVDSTLKIQPAKLEDSAVYLCASSFRPGSYNEQFFGPGTRLTVL.

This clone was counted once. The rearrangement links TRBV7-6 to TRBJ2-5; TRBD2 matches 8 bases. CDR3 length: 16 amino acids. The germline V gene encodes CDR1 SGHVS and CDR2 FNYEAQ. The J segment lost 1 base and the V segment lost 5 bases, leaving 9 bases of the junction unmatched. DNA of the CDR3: TGTGCCAGCAGCCCGCGAGCGGGAGTATTCCAAGAGACCCAGTACTTC. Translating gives CASSPRAGVFQETQYF.

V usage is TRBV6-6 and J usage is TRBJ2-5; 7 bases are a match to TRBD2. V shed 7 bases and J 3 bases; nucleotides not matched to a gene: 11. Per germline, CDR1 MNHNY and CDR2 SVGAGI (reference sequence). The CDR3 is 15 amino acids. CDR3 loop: CASKILAETKETQYF. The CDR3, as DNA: TGTGCCAGCAAAATCCTAGCGGAGACAAAAGAGACCCAGTACTTC.

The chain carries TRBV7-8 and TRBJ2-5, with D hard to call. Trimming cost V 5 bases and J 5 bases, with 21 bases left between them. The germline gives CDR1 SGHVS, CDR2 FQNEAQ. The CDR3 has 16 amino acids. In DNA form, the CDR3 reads TGTGCCAGCAGCCCACCTCGAGAATCCTACGTGGAGACCCAGTACTTC. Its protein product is CASSPPRESYVETQYF.

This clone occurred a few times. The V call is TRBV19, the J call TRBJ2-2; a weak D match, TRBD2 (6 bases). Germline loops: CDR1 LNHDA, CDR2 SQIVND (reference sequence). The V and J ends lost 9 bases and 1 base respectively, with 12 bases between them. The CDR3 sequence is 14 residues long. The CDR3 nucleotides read TGTGCCAGCGTAGCGGAAAGGAACACCGGGGAGCTGTTTTTT. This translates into CASVAERNTGELFF.

The DNA of the CDR3 is TGTGCCACCGGGACTAGCGGGACGAGCACAGATACGCAGTATTTT. Residues: CATGTSGTSTDTQYF. The chain employs TRBV7-9 and TRBJ2-3, with TRBD2 identical over 13 bases. Germline loops: CDR1 SEHNR, CDR2 FQNEAQ (reference sequence). V lost 10 bases and J lost 0; bases outside the gene matches: 4. The CDR3 totals 15 residues.

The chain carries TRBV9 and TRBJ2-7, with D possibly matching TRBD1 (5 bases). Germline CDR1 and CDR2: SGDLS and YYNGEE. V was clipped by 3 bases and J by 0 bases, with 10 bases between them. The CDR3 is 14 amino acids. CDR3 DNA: TGTGCCAGCAGCGAGGGGCACAACTCCTACGAGCAGTACTTC. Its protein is CASSEGHNSYEQYF. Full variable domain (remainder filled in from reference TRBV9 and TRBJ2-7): DSGVTQTPKHLITATGQRVTLRCSPRSGDLSVYWYQQSLDQGLQFLIQYYNGEERAKGNILERFSAQQFPDLHSELNLSSLELGDSALYFCASSEGHNSYEQYFGPGTRLTVT.

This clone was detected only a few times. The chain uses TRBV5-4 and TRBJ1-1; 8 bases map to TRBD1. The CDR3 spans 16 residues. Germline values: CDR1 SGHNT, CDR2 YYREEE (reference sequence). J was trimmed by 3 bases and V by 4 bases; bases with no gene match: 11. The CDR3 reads CASSQDQGAWDTEAFF. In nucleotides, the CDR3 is TGTGCCAGCAGCCAAGATCAGGGGGCATGGGACACTGAAGCTTTCTTT.

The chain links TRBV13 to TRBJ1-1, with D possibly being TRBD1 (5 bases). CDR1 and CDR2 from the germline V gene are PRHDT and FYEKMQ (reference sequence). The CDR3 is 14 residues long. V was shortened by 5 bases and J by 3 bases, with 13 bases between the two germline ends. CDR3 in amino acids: CASSHRGGDTEAFF. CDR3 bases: TGTGCCAGCAGCCATAGGGGAGGGGACACTGAAGCTTTCTTT. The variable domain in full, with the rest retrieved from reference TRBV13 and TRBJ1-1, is AAGVIQSPRHLIKEKRETATLKCYPIPRHDTVYWYQQGPGQDPQFLISFYEKMQSDKGSIPDRFSAQQFSDYHSELNMSSLELGDSALYFCASSHRGGDTEAFFGQGTRLTVV.

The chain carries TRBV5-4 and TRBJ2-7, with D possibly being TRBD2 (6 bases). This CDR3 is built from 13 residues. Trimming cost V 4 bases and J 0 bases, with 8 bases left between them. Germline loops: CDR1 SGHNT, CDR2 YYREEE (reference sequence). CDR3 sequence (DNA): TGTGCCAGCAGCCCGGGAGTCTCCTACGAGCAGTACTTC. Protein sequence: CASSPGVSYEQYF. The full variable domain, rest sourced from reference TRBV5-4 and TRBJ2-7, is ETGVTQSPTHLIKTRGQQVTLRCSSQSGHNTVSWYQQALGQGPQFIFQYYREEENGRGNFPPRFSGLQFPNYSSELNVNALELDDSALYLCASSPGVSYEQYFGPGTRLTVT.

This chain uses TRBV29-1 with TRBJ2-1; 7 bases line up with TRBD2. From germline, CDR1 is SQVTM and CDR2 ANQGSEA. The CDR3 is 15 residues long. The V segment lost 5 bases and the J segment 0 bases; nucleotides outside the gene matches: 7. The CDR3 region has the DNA TGCAGCGTTAACCCGGGGGGTAGCTCCTACAATGAGCAGTTCTTC. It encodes CSVNPGGSSYNEQFF.

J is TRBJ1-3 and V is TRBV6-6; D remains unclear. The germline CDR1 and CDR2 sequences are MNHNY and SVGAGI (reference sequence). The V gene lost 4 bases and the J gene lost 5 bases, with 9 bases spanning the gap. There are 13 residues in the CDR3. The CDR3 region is CASSSVIRNTIYF. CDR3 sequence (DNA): TGTGCCAGCAGTTCGGTCATCCGAAACACCATATATTTT.

The CDR3 DNA is TGTGCCAGCAGCTCCTCCGGGTCCTTCACAGATACGCAGTATTTT. Encoded protein: CASSSSGSFTDTQYF. The rearrangement uses TRBV9 and TRBJ2-3, with unresolved D. CDR1 is SGDLS and CDR2 is YYNGEE in the germline V gene. V lost 4 bases, J lost 2 bases, and 14 bases lay in between. This CDR3 spans 15 amino acids.

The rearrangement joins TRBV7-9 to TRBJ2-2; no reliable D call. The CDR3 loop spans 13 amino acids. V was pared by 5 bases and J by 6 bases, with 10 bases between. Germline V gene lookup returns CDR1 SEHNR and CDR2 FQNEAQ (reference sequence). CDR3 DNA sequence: TGTGCCAGCAGCCGTCCGTCGGCCGGGGAGCTGTTTTTT. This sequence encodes CASSRPSAGELFF.

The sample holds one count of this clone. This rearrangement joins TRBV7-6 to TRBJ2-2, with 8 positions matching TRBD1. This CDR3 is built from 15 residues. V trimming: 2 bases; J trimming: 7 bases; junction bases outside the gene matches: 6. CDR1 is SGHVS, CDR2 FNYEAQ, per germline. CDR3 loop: CASSLSQGAFGELFF. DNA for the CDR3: TGTGCCAGCAGCTTATCTCAGGGGGCCTTCGGGGAGCTGTTTTTT.

The CDR3: CASSFEGGGVYEQYF. The CDR3 DNA reads TGTGCCAGCAGTTTCGAGGGTGGAGGGGTATACGAGCAGTACTTC. The chain has TRBV27 and TRBJ2-7; weak D call: TRBD2 (6 bases). Germline values: CDR1 MNHEY, CDR2 SMNVEV (reference sequence). The CDR3 totals 15 residues. Trimming shortened V by 3 bases and J by 4 bases, and 16 bases separated the two germline ends.

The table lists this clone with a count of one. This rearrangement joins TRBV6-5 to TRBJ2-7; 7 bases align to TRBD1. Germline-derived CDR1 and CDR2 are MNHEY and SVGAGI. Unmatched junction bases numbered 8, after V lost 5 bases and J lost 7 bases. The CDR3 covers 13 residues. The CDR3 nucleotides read TGTGCCAGCAGTACTAGACAGGGTGGGGAGCAGTACTTC. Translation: CASSTRQGGEQYF.

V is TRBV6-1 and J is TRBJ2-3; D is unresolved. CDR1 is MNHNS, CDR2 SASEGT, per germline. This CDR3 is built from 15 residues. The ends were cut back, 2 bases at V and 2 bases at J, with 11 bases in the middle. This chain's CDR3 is CASSESFSPTDTQYF. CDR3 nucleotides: TGTGCCAGCAGTGAATCCTTTAGTCCCACAGATACGCAGTATTTT.

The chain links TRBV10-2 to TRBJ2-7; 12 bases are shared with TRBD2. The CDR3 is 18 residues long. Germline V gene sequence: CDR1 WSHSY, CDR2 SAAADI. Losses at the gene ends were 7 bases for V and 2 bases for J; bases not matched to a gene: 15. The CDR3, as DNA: TGCGCCAGCATCAAGGTGGGAGCGCTAGCGGGAGGGCCCTACGAGCAGTACTTC. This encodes CASIKVGALAGGPYEQYF.